The 15 T cell receptor beta chains given below trace back to one sample, sequenced in a study of human T cells and chemical hapten exposure. Indicated time point: patch test 3, about 24 weeks after DPC sensitization. Treatment defined: therapeutic diphenylcyclopropenone sensitization with weekly scalp DPC. TCRdb analysed the RACE reads with MiXCR anew, one entry per CDR3 protein. The sample holds around 200,000 distinct CDR3 sequences, about 25% seen once. The specimen was whole blood, collected in connection with sensitization to the hapten diphenylcyclopropenone (DPC). The receptors come from a woman in her forties with alopecia areata. Some clones in this sample may be carry-over from other donors' samples.

The chain joins TRBV28 to TRBJ2-7, with 7 bases matching TRBD1. The germline V gene encodes CDR1 MDHEN and CDR2 SYDVKM. This CDR3 region has 15 residues. J lost 0 bases, V lost 5 bases, and 7 bases had no gene match. CDR3 in amino acids: CASSPGQVTSYEQYF. CDR3 in DNA: TGTGCCAGCAGTCCAGGACAGGTTACCTCCTACGAGCAGTACTTC.

The genes are TRBV7-2 and TRBJ2-7, with D perhaps TRBD2 (7 bases). There are 15 residues in the CDR3. V was cut by 1 base and J by 5 bases, with 15 bases left in between. CDR1 is SGHTA, CDR2 FQGNSA, per germline. CDR3 coding DNA: TGTGCCAGCAGCTTAGAGGGGGGGCGTCTCCACGAGCAGTACTTC. Protein: CASSLEGGRLHEQYF.

This clonotype has only a few counts. The gene calls are TRBV12-3 or TRBV12-4 and TRBJ2-3; D might be TRBD1 (6 bases). Deletions cut 6 bases from V and 5 bases from J, with 15 bases between. CDR3 length: 14 amino acids. CDR3 in DNA: TGTGCCAGCAGACCCAGCCCAGGGGTAGATACGCAGTATTTT. Protein: CASRPSPGVDTQYF.

The chain combines TRBV20-1 with TRBJ2-5, with D perhaps TRBD2 (5 bases). This CDR3 region has 13 residues. Deletions cut 1 base from V and 5 bases from J, with 11 bases between. CDR1 is DFQATT and CDR2 is SNEGSKA in the germline V gene (reference sequence). The CDR3 spells CSARANSGETQYF. CDR3 in DNA: TGCAGTGCTAGAGCTAACTCGGGGGAGACCCAGTACTTC.

The V gene is TRBV4-3, the J gene TRBJ1-5, with 7 positions matching TRBD1. Germline V lookup: CDR1 LGHNA, CDR2 YSLEER. Trimming took 6 bases from V and 4 from J; bases not matched to a gene: 15. This CDR3 has 17 amino acids. CDR3 residues: CASRRTGTAPFNQPQHF. The CDR3 DNA reads as TGCGCCAGCAGAAGGACCGGGACAGCTCCTTTTAATCAGCCCCAGCATTTT.

This clonotype showed up just a few times. This sequence joins TRBV7-2 and TRBJ1-1; D unclear. Germline V gene sequence: CDR1 SGHTA, CDR2 FQGNSA. Trimming shortened V by 2 bases and J by 4 bases, and 11 bases separated the two germline ends. This CDR3 is built from 14 residues. In DNA form, the CDR3 reads TGTGCCAGCAGCTTATTCCCGGAAGGCACTGAAGCTTTCTTT. Amino acid sequence: CASSLFPEGTEAFF.

This chain uses TRBV27 with TRBJ2-1; D might be TRBD1 (5 bases). V gave up 0 bases and J gave up 3 bases, with 15 bases separating them. Germline assignment: CDR1 MNHEY and CDR2 SMNVEV (reference sequence). This CDR3 contains 17 residues. CDR3 loop: CASSLSKGGHYYNEQFF. For the CDR3, the DNA is TGTGCCAGCAGTTTATCGAAGGGCGGACACTACTACAATGAGCAGTTCTTC.

The sample holds a few counts of this clonotype. V and J are TRBV28 and TRBJ2-7; TRBD1 agrees at 9 bases. CDR3 size: 17 residues. V lost 4 bases, J lost 5 bases, and 15 bases stayed unmatched. CDR1 and CDR2 (germline): MDHEN, SYDVKM. The CDR3 DNA sequence: TGTGCCAGCAGTTCCGTATTTACCGGGACAGGGACCCACGAGCAGTACTTC. Amino acid sequence: CASSSVFTGTGTHEQYF.

V usage is TRBV20-1 and J usage is TRBJ1-1; tentative D call: TRBD1 (5 bases). The germline V gene encodes CDR1 DFQATT and CDR2 SNEGSKA (reference sequence). V gave up 0 bases and J gave up 1 base, with 12 bases separating them. There are 15 residues in the CDR3. This CDR3 is CSARDAGGRNTEAFF. The CDR3 DNA sequence: TGCAGTGCTAGAGATGCCGGGGGAAGGAACACTGAAGCTTTCTTT.

There are a few counts of this clonotype. This sequence joins TRBV29-1 and TRBJ1-1; 9 bases are a match to TRBD1. This CDR3 is built from 14 residues. The V segment lost 6 bases and the J segment 7 bases; nucleotides outside the gene matches: 12. In germline, CDR1 is SQVTM, CDR2 ANQGSEA. This chain's CDR3 is CSVAGGQGQIEAFF. DNA for the CDR3: TGCAGCGTCGCAGGGGGACAGGGCCAAATTGAAGCTTTCTTT.

CDR3 region: CASSYLAGYEQYF. CDR3 in DNA: TGTGCCAGCAGTTATTTAGCGGGCTACGAGCAGTACTTC. The V call is TRBV6-2 or TRBV6-3, the J call TRBJ2-7; 7 bases agree with TRBD2. CDR3 length: 13 amino acids. CDR1 is MNHEY and CDR2 is SVGEGT in the germline V gene. J was trimmed by 3 bases and V by 3 bases; bases with no gene match: 2.

In this sample, this clonotype turned up a few times. The chain combines TRBV4-2 with TRBJ2-7; 12 positions match TRBD2. The CDR3 consists of 17 residues. V lost 2 bases and J lost 2; bases outside the gene matches: 7. Germline lookup yields CDR1 LGHNA and CDR2 YNFKEQ. The CDR3 here is CASSQTTSGSPPYEQYF. The CDR3 DNA sequence: TGTGCCAGCAGCCAAACGACTAGCGGGAGCCCGCCCTACGAGCAGTACTTC.

J is TRBJ1-5 and V is TRBV6-2 or TRBV6-3, with a weak D call TRBD1 (5 bases). CDR3 length: 14 amino acids. The V gene lost 10 bases and the J gene lost 7 bases, with 20 bases spanning the gap. From germline, CDR1 is MNHEY and CDR2 SVGEGT. The CDR3 bases are TGTGCCACCGGAGAGGGTTGGGGGAAACAGCCCCAGCATTTT. Amino acids: CATGEGWGKQPQHF.

CDR3 coding DNA: TGTGCCAGCAGCTTCGGAGGGGGAGTTCGAACTGAAGCTTTCTTT. Amino acid sequence: CASSFGGGVRTEAFF. The rearrangement links TRBV7-2 to TRBJ1-1, with D maybe TRBD1 (6 bases). V gave up 3 bases and J gave up 5 bases, with 16 bases separating them. Germline V CDR1 and CDR2: SGHTA, FQGNSA. This CDR3 has 15 amino acids.

This clonotype was observed a handful of times. The chain combines TRBV6-4 with TRBJ2-3, with 13 positions matching TRBD2. Germline assignment: CDR1 MRHNA and CDR2 SNTAGT. J lost 4 bases, V lost 6 bases, and 4 bases had no gene match. The CDR3 length is 15 residues. The CDR3 nucleotides read TGTGCCAGCAGCAGGACTAGCGGGAGTGCAGATACGCAGTATTTT. Translation gives CASSRTSGSADTQYF.